The present TCR beta chain was sequenced within a study of cytomegalovirus exposure and HLA in healthy donors. Study-level results: In an earlier analysis, in 587 donors, most V segments appeared productive either ~90% or ~30% of the time.

From germline, CDR1 is MNHGY and CDR2 SVAAGI. The CDR3 contains 13 residues. Trimming removed 8 bases at V and 0 bases at J, with 10 bases between. The primer mix had 60 Vbeta and 13 Jbeta primers. Only in-frame clones appear in the TCRdb table, and some are missing; sequencing was by immunoSEQ multiplex PCR. Of about 140,000 clones listed, around 80% are singletons. Concerning this clone itself: Its antigen is not identified.

Sequencing used PBMCs. The chain has TRBV6-9 and TRBJ1-2, with no clear D. The clonotype originates from a man aged 25 to 40 in good health and CMV-seronegative. DNA for the CDR3: TGTGCCAGCCCCGTCGGGGCTAACTATGGCTACACCTTC. Encoded protein: CASPVGANYGYTF.